The next 28 T cell receptor beta chains were all read from a single sample in a study of CD8 T cells in ankylosing spondylitis. TCRdb fed the 5' RACE reads into MiXCR, producing one record per CDR3 protein. Altogether 30,000 to 45,000 distinct CDR3 sequences are present, about 5.5% being singletons, with the ten largest covering 12%. Sequenced material: blood, either unsorted or a sorted T cell fraction (not recorded which). These receptors were collected from a male donor with ankylosing spondylitis or in good health (not recorded which).

This clonotype was observed at least ten times. The chain recombines TRBV7-6 with TRBJ2-7, with unresolved D. Germline values: CDR1 SGHVS, CDR2 FNYEAQ. Trimming pared 1 base from V and 5 bases from J, leaving 6 bases between. CDR3 size: 12 residues. CDR3 sequence (DNA): TGTGCCAGCAGCTTAGGAGACAACGAGCAGTACTTC. This codes for CASSLGDNEQYF.

This clonotype was detected ten times or more. The chain carries TRBV6-2 or TRBV6-3 and TRBJ1-2, with D tentatively TRBD1 (6 bases). The CDR3 runs to 13 residues. V lost 6 bases, J lost 6 bases, and 14 bases lay in between. Germline assignment: CDR1 MNHEY and CDR2 SVGEGT. CDR3 sequence: CASRRSAGDGYTF. Written as DNA, the CDR3 is TGTGCCAGCAGGCGGTCGGCAGGGGATGGCTACACCTTC.

This clonotype was seen ten or more times. The chain has TRBV6-5 and TRBJ2-1, with 8 positions matching TRBD2. CDR3 size: 19 residues. V lost 3 bases to trimming and J lost 5 bases; unmatched junction nucleotides: 18. In germline, CDR1 is MNHEY, CDR2 SVGAGI. The CDR3 region has the DNA TGTGCCAGCAGTTATGCCCCCGGGGGGGCAGGGGACCAGGACAATGAGCAGTTCTTC. Its protein product is CASSYAPGGAGDQDNEQFF.

In this sample, this clonotype turned up many times. CDR3 sequence: CASSLGFRTPMNTEAFF. The DNA for the CDR3 is TGTGCCAGCAGCTTAGGTTTTCGGACGCCAATGAACACTGAAGCTTTCTTT. The J gene is TRBJ1-1, the V gene TRBV7-2; D is unclear. CDR1 and CDR2 from the germline V gene are SGHTA and FQGNSA. V lost 1 base to trimming and J lost 0 bases, with 15 bases between them. CDR3 length: 17 amino acids.

This clonotype was picked up many times. J is TRBJ1-2 and V is TRBV12-3 or TRBV12-4; D is ambiguous. This CDR3 spans 14 amino acids. V was cut by 3 bases and J by 2 bases, with 10 bases left in between. The CDR3 loop is CASSLYRRNYGYTF. The CDR3 coding sequence is TGTGCCAGCAGTTTGTACCGCCGGAACTATGGCTACACCTTC.

This clonotype has ten or more counts. The chain carries TRBV5-1 and TRBJ1-2; no reliable D call. Trimming stripped 3 bases from V and 4 bases from J, with 10 bases between. The CDR3 consists of 13 residues. Germline lookup yields CDR1 SGHRS and CDR2 YFSETQ. DNA for the CDR3: TGCGCCAGCAGCTCCAAGGACTTCTATGGCTACACCTTC. It translates to CASSSKDFYGYTF.

A word on this clonotype: This may stem from a read error, because a much larger clone lies one nucleotide away. This chain uses TRBV28 with TRBJ1-1, with D possibly being TRBD1 (6 bases). Trimming left V 10 bases short and J 5 bases short, with 11 bases between. The germline V gene has CDR1 MDHEN and CDR2 SYDVKM. CDR3 length: 11 amino acids. Here the CDR3 DNA reads TGTGCCAACAGAGGGGGGACTGAAGCTTTCTTT. Translating gives CANRGGTEAFF.

This clonotype showed up many times. This rearrangement joins TRBV7-8 to TRBJ1-1; TRBD1 matches 9 bases. The CDR3 is 15 residues long. Germline CDR1 reads SGHVS; CDR2 reads FQNEAQ. The V gene end was trimmed by 5 bases and the J gene end by 3 bases; junction bases not matched to a gene: 7. The CDR3 DNA sequence: TGTGCCAGCAGCCCAAGGGACAGGGTTTACACTGAAGCTTTCTTT. Encoded protein: CASSPRDRVYTEAFF.

This clonotype was seen ten or more times. The CDR3 reads CASSSKDRGETQYF. CDR3 DNA sequence: TGCGCCAGCAGCTCGAAGGACAGGGGGGAGACCCAGTACTTC. The V call is TRBV5-1, the J call TRBJ2-5, with 10 bases that match TRBD1. CDR3 length: 14 residues. V lost 3 bases to trimming and J lost 5 bases; unmatched junction nucleotides: 4. Germline V lookup: CDR1 SGHRS, CDR2 YFSETQ.

The table lists this clonotype with many counts. V and J are TRBV12-3 or TRBV12-4 and TRBJ2-3; 9 nucleotides align to TRBD1. This CDR3 comprises 19 residues. The junction had 13 bases not matched to a gene; V was cut back by 3 bases and J by 0 bases. CDR3 coding DNA: TGTGCCAGCAGTTTCCGGGACAGGGTCCTTTTCACTAGCACAGATACGCAGTATTTT. As protein: CASSFRDRVLFTSTDTQYF.

This clonotype occurred many times. The junction departs from germline at one end; a sequencing error may be responsible. The chain combines TRBV2 with TRBJ2-3, with 11 nucleotides matching TRBD1. Germline-derived CDR1 and CDR2 are SNHLY and FYNNEI. This CDR3 contains 18 residues. Here the CDR3 reads CTSSFSGTGGWSADTQYF. CDR3 in DNA: TGTACCAGCAGTTTCTCCGGGACAGGGGGTTGGTCGGCAGATACGCAGTATTTT.

This clonotype came up many times. This chain joins TRBV20-1 and TRBJ2-4; TRBD2 matches 9 bases. The germline V gene has CDR1 DFQATT and CDR2 SNEGSKA (reference sequence). V shed 0 bases and J 0 bases; nucleotides not matched to a gene: 6. CDR3 size: 17 residues. CDR3 sequence reads: CSAREFSGSIAKNIQYF. CDR3 bases: TGCAGTGCTAGAGAGTTTAGCGGGAGCATAGCCAAAAACATTCAGTACTTC.

There are many counts of this clonotype. The chain combines TRBV3-1 with TRBJ2-1; 8 nucleotides agree with TRBD1. Germline CDR1 LGHDT, CDR2 YNNKEL (reference sequence). The V and J ends lost 10 bases and 0 bases, in that order; junction bases with no gene match: 17. This CDR3 has 18 residues. Here the CDR3 reads CAIRTTKQGESSYNEQFF. In DNA form, the CDR3 reads TGTGCCATCAGAACGACGAAACAGGGGGAGAGCTCCTACAATGAGCAGTTCTTC.

This clonotype was recorded at least ten times. The rearrangement joins TRBV27 to TRBJ2-2; D unclear. The CDR3 spans 13 residues. Germline V gene sequence: CDR1 MNHEY, CDR2 SMNVEV (reference sequence). Trimming stripped 2 bases from V and 4 bases from J, with 5 bases between. This chain's CDR3 is CASSLGVTGELFF. In DNA, the CDR3 is TGTGCCAGCAGTTTAGGGGTCACCGGGGAGCTGTTTTTT.

This clonotype has ten or more counts. This chain links TRBV2 with TRBJ2-7; the D is unclear. CDR3 size: 12 residues. Trimming pared 2 bases from V and 2 bases from J, leaving 4 bases between. Germline values: CDR1 SNHLY, CDR2 FYNNEI. CDR3 DNA sequence: TGTGCCAGCAGTGAAACAGCCTACGAGCAGTACTTC. It encodes CASSETAYEQYF.

This clonotype was found many times. The chain combines TRBV2 with TRBJ2-7; a weak D match, TRBD2 (5 bases). Germline-derived CDR1 and CDR2 are SNHLY and FYNNEI. The CDR3 consists of 14 residues. Deletions cut 6 bases from V and 3 bases from J, with 15 bases between. The CDR3 DNA reads TGTGCCAGCAGCGGAGGAGCCTCAGACTACGAGCAGTACTTC. Protein product: CASSGGASDYEQYF. Variable domain in full (rest from reference TRBV2 and TRBJ2-7): EPEVTQTPSHQVTQMGQEVILRCVPISNHLYFYWYRQILGQKVEFLVSFYNNEISEKSEIFDDQFSVERPDGSNFTLKIRSTKLEDSAMYFCASSGGASDYEQYFGPGTRLTVT.

The sample holds a few counts of this clonotype. The V gene is TRBV2, the J gene TRBJ1-5; D call uncertain. The germline V and J ends were trimmed by 7 bases and 1 base, with 8 bases remaining between them. This CDR3 has 13 residues. Germline CDR1 is SNHLY and CDR2 is FYNNEI. The chain's CDR3 is CASTGQSNQPQHF. For the CDR3, the DNA is TGTGCCAGCACGGGCCAGAGCAATCAGCCCCAGCATTTT.

This clonotype was counted ten times or more. This chain connects TRBV2 to TRBJ2-1; perhaps TRBD1 as D (6 bases). V dropped 3 bases and J dropped 5 bases, with 11 bases sitting between them. CDR1 is SNHLY and CDR2 is FYNNEI in the germline V gene. This CDR3 has 14 amino acids. This CDR3 reads CASSDKGHHNEQFF. The CDR3 bases are TGTGCCAGCAGTGATAAGGGACACCACAATGAGCAGTTCTTC.

This clonotype showed up many times. The chain is built from TRBV27 and TRBJ1-1; D ambiguous. CDR1 and CDR2 from the germline V gene are MNHEY and SMNVEV (reference sequence). The germline V and J ends were trimmed by 6 bases and 1 base, with 12 bases remaining between them. CDR3 length: 14 amino acids. The CDR3 loop is CASRGDSWNTEAFF. The CDR3 nucleotides read TGTGCCAGCAGGGGCGACTCGTGGAACACTGAAGCTTTCTTT.

This clonotype was counted many times. J is TRBJ1-1 and V is TRBV29-1; D is undetermined. V shed 4 bases and J shed 0 bases, with 6 bases lying between them. CDR1 and CDR2 from the germline V gene are SQVTM and ANQGSEA. The CDR3 is 12 residues long. The CDR3 bases are TGCAGCGTTGGAGGTGTGAACACTGAAGCTTTCTTT. Encoded protein: CSVGGVNTEAFF.

This clonotype appeared many times. The V and J genes are TRBV7-2 and TRBJ1-5; D is unresolved. With 1 base removed from V and 0 bases from J, the gap between germline ends came to 7 bases. The CDR3 runs to 15 residues. The V gene's germline CDR1 is SGHTA and CDR2 FQGNSA. The CDR3 spells CASSLVGNSNQPQHF. In nucleotides, the CDR3 is TGTGCCAGCAGCTTAGTAGGAAATAGCAATCAGCCCCAGCATTTT.

A remark on this clonotype: Germline and junction disagree at one end, which may indicate a read error. J is TRBJ2-2 and V is TRBV20-1; D possibly uses TRBD1 or TRBD2 (5 bases each). The CDR3 has 13 amino acids. Per the germline V gene, CDR1 is DFQATT and CDR2 is SNEGSKA (reference sequence). For the CDR3, the DNA is TGCAGTGCTAGGTGGGGAGACACCAGGGAGCTGTTTTTC. Residues: CSARWGDTRELFF.

This clonotype appeared many times. The chain recombines TRBV2 with TRBJ1-3, with D uncertain. Germline loops: CDR1 SNHLY, CDR2 FYNNEI. The CDR3 has 15 amino acids. V gave up 8 bases and J gave up 0 bases, with 14 bases separating them. CDR3 amino acids: CASYYPGFSGNTIYF. Written as DNA, the CDR3 is TGTGCCAGCTATTACCCGGGGTTCTCTGGAAACACCATATATTTT.

The table lists this clonotype with many counts. The chain carries TRBV30 and TRBJ2-2; D unresolved. Trimming removed 4 bases at V and 4 bases at J, with 4 bases between. The germline V gene encodes CDR1 GTSNPN and CDR2 SVGIG (reference sequence). The CDR3 is 11 amino acids. Here the CDR3 reads CAWTVTGELFF. Here the CDR3 DNA reads TGTGCCTGGACTGTCACCGGGGAGCTGTTTTTT.

This clonotype was seen repeatedly, ten times or more. The J gene is TRBJ2-7, the V gene TRBV30, with a tentative D call TRBD1 (6 bases). The CDR3 contains 14 residues. The V end was cut by 0 bases, the J end by 7 bases, with 16 bases between. Germline-derived CDR1 and CDR2 are GTSNPN and SVGIG (reference sequence). Written as DNA, the CDR3 is TGTGCCTGGAGTGTAGGGACAAGTTCAGGAGAGCAGTACTTC. Translating it yields CAWSVGTSSGEQYF.

J is TRBJ2-7 and V is TRBV20-1; 8 nucleotides match TRBD1. Germline V CDR1 and CDR2: DFQATT, SNEGSKA (reference sequence). V shed 5 bases, J shed 7 bases, and the junction held 4 bases outside the gene matches. The CDR3 is made up of 11 amino acids. This CDR3 is CSARDRLEQYF. In nucleotides, the CDR3 is TGCAGTGCTCGGGACAGGTTGGAGCAGTACTTC.

The table lists this clonotype with many counts. This CDR3 is CASSLERLVSNEQFF. As DNA, the CDR3 is TGTGCCAGCAGCTTAGAGAGATTAGTTTCCAATGAGCAGTTCTTC. The rearrangement uses TRBV7-9 and TRBJ2-1; D ambiguous. The V gene lost 1 base and the J gene lost 6 bases, with 13 bases spanning the gap. CDR3 length: 15 residues. The germline gives CDR1 SEHNR, CDR2 FQNEAQ (reference sequence).

In its sample, this clonotype was seen a few times. The V and J genes are TRBV9 and TRBJ2-1, with 10 bases fitting TRBD2. J gave up 10 bases and V 0 bases, and 4 bases lay outside the gene matches. Germline V gene data show CDR1 as SGDLS and CDR2 as YYNGEE. The CDR3 spans 14 residues. The CDR3 DNA is TGTGCCAGCAGCGTAGCCCCTAGCGGGGGCGAGCAGTTCTTC. This codes for CASSVAPSGGEQFF.